The 9 T cell receptor beta chains reported below all come from one sample, sequenced in a study of identical twins (dated by TCRdb to the mid-2010s). The library came from 5' RACE. Sequencing took place on an Illumina HiSeq 2000. TCRdb took the public reads, trimmed them with fastp at Q25, ran MiXCR for clone calling and kept in-frame beta chains. Here each entry gathers all rows of one CDR3 protein and keeps the most common genes and DNA. Recorded for this sample are 690,000 or so distinct CDR3 sequences; 8.6% of them occurred a single time. The top ten hold around 0.95% of the sample. Another study also made use of these data, one on yellow fever vaccine responses in identical twins.

The sequenced material came from PBMCs. The source is a woman under 30 in good health.

In its sample, this clonotype was seen a few times. V gene TRBV29-1 combines with J gene TRBJ2-3; 14 bases fit TRBD2. V lost 4 bases and J lost 0; bases outside the gene matches: 9. Germline V gives CDR1 SQVTM, CDR2 ANQGSEA. The CDR3 contains 18 residues. CDR3 sequence reads: CSVAGLAGGQESTDTQYF. CDR3 DNA sequence: TGCAGCGTTGCCGGACTAGCGGGGGGTCAGGAGAGCACAGATACGCAGTATTTT.

This clonotype has just a few counts. The chain couples TRBV7-2 to TRBJ2-7, with 8 nucleotides matching TRBD1. Germline assignment: CDR1 SGHTA and CDR2 FQGNSA. The CDR3 is 14 amino acids. Trimming removed 0 bases from V and 6 bases from J; junction bases left unmatched: 4. CDR3 sequence: CASSLANRGSEQYF. The CDR3 nucleotides read TGTGCCAGCAGCTTAGCGAACAGGGGGAGCGAGCAGTACTTC.

This clonotype came up a few times. The chain has TRBV11-2 and TRBJ2-2; D is uncertain. This CDR3 has 17 residues. Trimming left V 2 bases short and J 4 bases short, with 17 bases between. Germline V gives CDR1 SGHAT, CDR2 FQNNGV. This CDR3 reads CASSLIRTKVATGELFF. The CDR3 bases are TGTGCCAGCAGCTTAATAAGGACGAAGGTAGCCACCGGGGAGCTGTTTTTT.

The chain joins TRBV20-1 to TRBJ1-1; D is uncertain. V was trimmed by 3 bases and J by 0 bases, leaving 8 bases between them. This CDR3 has 13 residues. Germline assignment: CDR1 DFQATT and CDR2 SNEGSKA (reference sequence). The CDR3 region is CSASPDLNTEAFF. The CDR3 DNA reads TGCAGTGCTAGTCCGGACTTGAACACTGAAGCTTTCTTT.

Ten or more counts support this clonotype. This chain uses TRBV6-4 with TRBJ2-1; unclear D gene. The CDR3 is 15 amino acids. Germline CDR1 reads MRHNA; CDR2 reads SNTAGT. Trimming removed 0 bases at V and 0 bases at J, with 6 bases between. CDR3 region: CASSDSASSYNEQFF. The CDR3 DNA reads as TGTGCCAGCAGTGACTCCGCTAGCTCCTACAATGAGCAGTTCTTC.

Only a few counts were recorded for this clonotype. This CDR3 reads CSVEGRNNEQFF. The CDR3 coding sequence is TGCAGCGTTGAGGGACGGAACAATGAGCAGTTCTTC. V gene TRBV29-1 combines with J gene TRBJ2-1; the D gene could be TRBD1 or TRBD2 (5 bases each). Between the trimmed V and J ends, which lost 3 bases and 5 bases, there was a span of 8 bases. The CDR3 has 12 residues. Per the germline V gene, CDR1 is SQVTM and CDR2 is ANQGSEA.

Many counts were recorded for this clonotype. The chain uses TRBV12-3 or TRBV12-4 and TRBJ1-1; D uncertain. Trimming removed 10 bases at V and 1 base at J, with 13 bases between. CDR3 length: 13 residues. The CDR3: CATSPTGNTEAFF. CDR3 DNA: TGTGCCACCTCCCCTACGGGGAACACTGAAGCTTTCTTT.

This clonotype was counted between two and nine times. The chain has TRBV6-4 and TRBJ1-2; D not resolved. This CDR3 has 12 amino acids. Germline CDR1 and CDR2: MRHNA and SNTAGT. V gave up 1 base and J gave up 8 bases, with 8 bases separating them. CDR3 DNA sequence: TGTGCCAGCAGTGACTTTGGGCTGGGCTACACCTTC. Translating it yields CASSDFGLGYTF.

This chain joins TRBV14 and TRBJ2-1, with D perhaps matching TRBD2 (6 bases). This CDR3 contains 13 residues. The V and J ends lost 5 bases and 6 bases respectively, with 11 bases between them. Germline assignment: CDR1 SGHDN and CDR2 FVKESK. CDR3 nucleotides: TGTGCCAGCAGCTCTGAGGGACTCAATGAGCAGTTCTTC. The encoded protein is CASSSEGLNEQFF.